This entry features one TCR beta chain sequence. This clonotype has a count of ten or more. What antigen it recognizes has not been identified. No much larger clone exists at a distance of one base, and base qualities are not known. Sequencing took place on an Illumina HiSeq 2500. Quantitative 5'-RACE with molecular barcodes was used to prepare TCR beta libraries. Under the source paper's analysis protocol: To identify disease-linked TCR variants, a new computational method was used, one built on a probabilistic model of VDJ rearrangement. TCRdb's own reprocessing of the public reads used fastp at Q25 and MiXCR and kept productive beta chains. Here each entry gathers all rows of one CDR3 protein and keeps the most common genes and DNA. TCRdb's processing, not the authors' own work, is the source of the V and J calls. The table for this sample lists fewer than 400,000 distinct CDR3 sequences; roughly 8% of them were counted only once. The ten largest clones add up to 13% to 15% of the sample.

The data originate from a study of CD8 T cells in ankylosing spondylitis (dated by TCRdb to about 2017). Turning to the overall study: The study profiled T cell receptor beta repertoires in healthy donors and ankylosing spondylitis patients to find disease-linked TCR variants. The full study cohort was made up of under 30 ankylosing spondylitis patients and fewer than 120 healthy donors. Peripheral blood was sampled, and synovial fluid was also collected from ankylosing spondylitis patients. Overall results and qualifications from the work: Some TCR beta motif variants had previously been reported in synovial fluid and blood of reactive arthritis patients, which suggested common disease-initiation mechanisms. Blood from ankylosing spondylitis patients appeared to be characterized by a TCR beta motif composed of 7 to 9 highly homologous amino acid variants. Significant enrichment of the disease-linked clones was reported in matched synovial fluid samples from ankylosing spondylitis patients. The disease-linked clones had a CD8+ phenotype and were found at relatively low frequencies in peripheral blood.

The sequenced material came from blood, either unsorted or a sorted T cell fraction (not recorded which). The TCR was taken from a male donor with ankylosing spondylitis.

The sequenced DNA: TGTGCCAGCAGCTTAGGGGACGTAGTTGAGCAGTTCTTC. Its protein is CASSLGDVVEQFF. The sequence is built from TRBV5-8 and TRBJ2-1, with the D segment possibly TRBD1 or TRBD2, each aligning over 5 bases. The CDR3, cysteine through phenylalanine, is 13 amino acids long. Just CDR3 DNA is preserved here, 39 bases in frame from base 1. Via the germline V gene, CDR1 is SGHTS and CDR2 YDEGEE. Cut back by 2 bases and 9 bases, the V and J ends lie 12 bases apart.